The rows below give T cell receptor beta chains drawn from one sample of a study of post-analysis software for immune sequencing data. TCRdb processed the PCR reads anew with MiXCR; each CDR3 protein has one entry. The sample lists hundreds of thousands of distinct CDR3 sequences; 25% to 30% were seen once. Sequenced material: blood. These TCRs come from a girl aged 10 to 17 with multiple sclerosis. Each CDR3 is given with its conserved first and last residue. Each record gives: CDR3 length, J gene, V gene, clone size, D gene, CDR3 DNA, CDR3 protein. D genes are given only for firm matches. Part of the rows lack a size; the others show once, few, many or a class for expanded clones.

cdr3_length: 15
j_call: TRBJ1-5
v_call: TRBV7-2
clone_size: NA
d_call: NA
cdr3_nt: TGTGCCAGCAGCTTAGCGCGCGGGGGGAATCAGCCCCAGCATTTT
cdr3_aa: CASSLARGGNQPQHF

cdr3_length: 14
j_call: TRBJ2-1
v_call: TRBV10-3
clone_size: NA
d_call: TRBD2
cdr3_nt: TGTGCCATCAGCCCGGGACTAGCGGGGAGTGAGCAGTTCTTC
cdr3_aa: CAISPGLAGSEQFF

cdr3_length: 13
j_call: TRBJ2-7
v_call: TRBV20-1
clone_size: once
d_call: TRBD1
cdr3_nt: TGCAGCGCCCAAGACAGGGGTCTCTACGAGCAGTACTTC
cdr3_aa: CSAQDRGLYEQYF

cdr3_length: 16
j_call: TRBJ2-6
v_call: TRBV5-1
clone_size: NA
d_call: NA
cdr3_nt: TGCGCCAGCAGCTTGGCCAGGCAGACTGGGGCCAACGTCCTGACTTTC
cdr3_aa: CASSLARQTGANVLTF

cdr3_length: 13
j_call: TRBJ1-1
v_call: TRBV20-1
clone_size: NA
d_call: NA
cdr3_nt: TGCAGTGCTAGGGCCTCTATAAGCACTGAAGCTTTCTTT
cdr3_aa: CSARASISTEAFF

cdr3_length: 14
j_call: TRBJ2-5
v_call: TRBV29-1
clone_size: NA
d_call: NA
cdr3_nt: TGCAGCGCGGCGAACAGGGAGCCGGCGGAGACCCAGTACTTC
cdr3_aa: CSAANREPAETQYF

cdr3_length: 15
j_call: TRBJ1-5
v_call: TRBV7-2
clone_size: few
d_call: NA
cdr3_nt: TGTGCCAGCAGCCAAGAGGCGGCAGGTTATCAGCCCCAGCATTTT
cdr3_aa: CASSQEAAGYQPQHF

cdr3_length: 13
j_call: TRBJ1-1
v_call: TRBV29-1
clone_size: NA
d_call: NA
cdr3_nt: TGCAGCGTTGGGGGACGGCTTTACACTGAAGCTTTCTTT
cdr3_aa: CSVGGRLYTEAFF

cdr3_length: 15
j_call: TRBJ2-3
v_call: TRBV29-1
clone_size: many
d_call: TRBD2
cdr3_nt: TGCAGCGTTGAAGTAGTAGCGGGGGGCACAGATACGCAGTATTTT
cdr3_aa: CSVEVVAGGTDTQYF

cdr3_length: 17
j_call: TRBJ1-5
v_call: TRBV5-1
clone_size: few
d_call: TRBD1
cdr3_nt: TGCGCCAGCAGCCCCGGGACAGGGCTATCGGGCAATCAGCCCCAGCATTTT
cdr3_aa: CASSPGTGLSGNQPQHF

cdr3_length: 15
j_call: TRBJ2-1
v_call: TRBV6-5
clone_size: NA
d_call: TRBD2
cdr3_nt: TGTGCCAGCAGGGGAGGGGACTTGTCCTACAATGAGCAGTTCTTC
cdr3_aa: CASRGGDLSYNEQFF

cdr3_length: 15
j_call: TRBJ2-1
v_call: TRBV20-1
clone_size: NA
d_call: NA
cdr3_nt: TGCAGTGCTAGCCGTGGGACAGGCGGGGGCACTGAGCAGTTCTTC
cdr3_aa: CSASRGTGGGTEQFF

cdr3_length: 13
j_call: TRBJ1-2
v_call: TRBV7-8
clone_size: NA
d_call: NA
cdr3_nt: TGTGCCAGCAGCTTAGACAGCACCTATGGCTACACCTTC
cdr3_aa: CASSLDSTYGYTF

cdr3_length: 13
j_call: TRBJ1-5
v_call: TRBV9
clone_size: NA
d_call: NA
cdr3_nt: TGTGCCAGCAGCGTAGCGGGGGGTCAGCCCCAGCATTTT
cdr3_aa: CASSVAGGQPQHF

cdr3_length: 13
j_call: TRBJ2-3
v_call: TRBV6-5
clone_size: few
d_call: NA
cdr3_nt: TGTGCCAGCAGTTACGCCCACACAGATACGCAGTATTTT
cdr3_aa: CASSYAHTDTQYF

cdr3_length: 15
j_call: TRBJ1-2
v_call: TRBV3-1
clone_size: NA
d_call: NA
cdr3_nt: TGTGCCAGCAGCCAAGATCTTGCAGGTTGTTATGGCTACACCTTC
cdr3_aa: CASSQDLAGCYGYTF

cdr3_length: 15
j_call: TRBJ1-4
v_call: TRBV4-2
clone_size: few
d_call: NA
cdr3_nt: TGTGCCAGCAGCCAAGCTTCGGGACGGTATGAAAAACTGTTTTTT
cdr3_aa: CASSQASGRYEKLFF

cdr3_length: 14
j_call: TRBJ1-4
v_call: TRBV20-1
clone_size: NA
d_call: NA
cdr3_nt: TGCAGTCCCGCCGGGGGGGACCTTAATGAAAAACTGTTTTTT
cdr3_aa: CSPAGGDLNEKLFF

cdr3_length: 15
j_call: TRBJ2-7
v_call: TRBV5-1
clone_size: NA
d_call: TRBD2
cdr3_nt: TGCGCCAGCAGCTTGGGAAGGACTAGCGGCTACGAGCAGTACTTC
cdr3_aa: CASSLGRTSGYEQYF

cdr3_length: 14
j_call: TRBJ2-7
v_call: TRBV12-3/TRBV12-4
clone_size: NA
d_call: NA
cdr3_nt: TGTGCCAGCAAACTCGACAGGAGCTCCTACGAGCAGTACTTC
cdr3_aa: CASKLDRSSYEQYF

cdr3_length: 16
j_call: TRBJ2-1
v_call: TRBV15
clone_size: few
d_call: TRBD2
cdr3_nt: TGTGCCACCAGCAGAGATTTAGCGGGGGTTTACAATGAGCAGTTCTTC
cdr3_aa: CATSRDLAGVYNEQFF

cdr3_length: 15
j_call: TRBJ2-7
v_call: TRBV6-5
clone_size: NA
d_call: TRBD2
cdr3_nt: TGTGCCAGCAGTTCCCGCCGGCGGGGGGGCTACGAGCAGTACTTC
cdr3_aa: CASSSRRRGGYEQYF

cdr3_length: 16
j_call: TRBJ2-5
v_call: TRBV7-2
clone_size: NA
d_call: NA
cdr3_nt: TGTGCCAGCAGCTTAGGCAGTCCAACCTCGCGGGAGACCCAGTACTTC
cdr3_aa: CASSLGSPTSRETQYF

cdr3_length: 15
j_call: TRBJ2-1
v_call: TRBV29-1
clone_size: NA
d_call: NA
cdr3_nt: TGCAGCGTTGAAGACCCAGAGACTAGCTACAATGAGCAGTTCTTC
cdr3_aa: CSVEDPETSYNEQFF

cdr3_length: 14
j_call: TRBJ1-1
v_call: TRBV19
clone_size: NA
d_call: TRBD1
cdr3_nt: TGTGCCAGTAGTATCCGACAGGGGGCCACTGAAGCTTTCTTT
cdr3_aa: CASSIRQGATEAFF

cdr3_length: 16
j_call: TRBJ2-3
v_call: TRBV11-2
clone_size: few
d_call: NA
cdr3_nt: TGTGCCAGCAGCTTCCGAGGAGCTGTTAGCACAGATACGCAGTATTTT
cdr3_aa: CASSFRGAVSTDTQYF

cdr3_length: 15
j_call: TRBJ1-2
v_call: TRBV7-2
clone_size: NA
d_call: NA
cdr3_nt: TGTGCCAGCAGCTTATCGGACGGGGCGGCCTATGGCTACACCTTC
cdr3_aa: CASSLSDGAAYGYTF

cdr3_length: 13
j_call: TRBJ2-7
v_call: TRBV7-9
clone_size: NA
d_call: NA
cdr3_nt: TGTGCCAGCAGCCCAGGGTTTGCCTGCGAGCAGTACTTC
cdr3_aa: CASSPGFACEQYF

cdr3_length: 15
j_call: TRBJ1-5
v_call: TRBV27
clone_size: NA
d_call: NA
cdr3_nt: TGTGCCAGCAGTTTATGGGGGGGCGCAGATCAGCCCCAGCATTTT
cdr3_aa: CASSLWGGADQPQHF

cdr3_length: 15
j_call: TRBJ1-4
v_call: TRBV20-1
clone_size: NA
d_call: NA
cdr3_nt: TGCAATGCTAGGGAGGAAGGGAACGCTAATGAAAAACTGTTTTTT
cdr3_aa: CNAREEGNANEKLFF

cdr3_length: 13
j_call: TRBJ2-1
v_call: TRBV9
clone_size: few
d_call: NA
cdr3_nt: TGTGCCAGCAGCGTAGAGGGGAACAATGAGCAGTTCTTC
cdr3_aa: CASSVEGNNEQFF

cdr3_length: 14
j_call: TRBJ2-7
v_call: TRBV5-4
clone_size: NA
d_call: TRBD2
cdr3_nt: TGTGCCAGCAGCACCAGCGGGAGGGCCGGGGTGCAGTACTTC
cdr3_aa: CASSTSGRAGVQYF

cdr3_length: 17
j_call: TRBJ1-2
v_call: TRBV4-1
clone_size: NA
d_call: TRBD1
cdr3_nt: TGCGCCAGCAGCCAAGTAAACAGGGGGCCCATCAACTATGGCTACACCTTC
cdr3_aa: CASSQVNRGPINYGYTF

cdr3_length: 14
j_call: TRBJ1-5
v_call: TRBV7-2
clone_size: few
d_call: NA
cdr3_nt: TGTGCCAGCAGTTTCCCCGGTTACAATCAGCCCCAGCATTTT
cdr3_aa: CASSFPGYNQPQHF

cdr3_length: 12
j_call: TRBJ2-7
v_call: TRBV6-2/TRBV6-3
clone_size: many
d_call: NA
cdr3_nt: TGTGCCAGCACCACCGGAGGTAAAGAGCAGTACTTC
cdr3_aa: CASTTGGKEQYF

cdr3_length: 15
j_call: TRBJ1-1
v_call: TRBV9
clone_size: NA
d_call: TRBD1
cdr3_nt: TGTGCCAGCAGCGACCATGACAGGGGGAACACTGAAGCTTTCTTT
cdr3_aa: CASSDHDRGNTEAFF

cdr3_length: 14
j_call: TRBJ2-7
v_call: TRBV7-9
clone_size: NA
d_call: NA
cdr3_nt: TGTGCCAGCAGCCCCGAGGAGGTGGCTCTCGAGCAGTACTTC
cdr3_aa: CASSPEEVALEQYF

cdr3_length: 16
j_call: TRBJ2-4
v_call: TRBV7-9
clone_size: NA
d_call: TRBD1
cdr3_nt: TGTGCCAGCAGCCCACCGACGGACAGGGGGAGGGACATTCAGTACTTC
cdr3_aa: CASSPPTDRGRDIQYF

cdr3_length: 12
j_call: TRBJ1-2
v_call: TRBV9
clone_size: NA
d_call: NA
cdr3_nt: TGTGCCAGCAGCGTGGGAGTAAGAGGCTACACCTTC
cdr3_aa: CASSVGVRGYTF

cdr3_length: 15
j_call: TRBJ2-3
v_call: TRBV10-3
clone_size: NA
d_call: TRBD2
cdr3_nt: TGTGCCAACAAGCGGGGGGGCGAGAGCACAGATACGCAGTATTTT
cdr3_aa: CANKRGGESTDTQYF

cdr3_length: 12
j_call: TRBJ1-1
v_call: TRBV12-3/TRBV12-4
clone_size: NA
d_call: NA
cdr3_nt: TGTGCCAGCAGGTCCGAGAACACTGAAGCTTTCTTT
cdr3_aa: CASRSENTEAFF

cdr3_length: 15
j_call: TRBJ2-7
v_call: TRBV6-5
clone_size: few
d_call: NA
cdr3_nt: TGTGCCAGCTCGATTTCCGGGACATGGGACTACGAGCAGTACTTC
cdr3_aa: CASSISGTWDYEQYF

cdr3_length: 15
j_call: TRBJ2-3
v_call: TRBV24-1
clone_size: NA
d_call: NA
cdr3_nt: TGTGCCACCAGTGACCATGGGACGGGCACAGATACGCAGTATTTT
cdr3_aa: CATSDHGTGTDTQYF

cdr3_length: 14
j_call: TRBJ2-3
v_call: TRBV20-1
clone_size: NA
d_call: TRBD2
cdr3_nt: TGCAGTGCCAATAAAGCGGGAGAGACAGATACGCAGTATTTT
cdr3_aa: CSANKAGETDTQYF

cdr3_length: 17
j_call: TRBJ2-1
v_call: TRBV10-3
clone_size: NA
d_call: TRBD2
cdr3_nt: TGTGCCATCAGTGCGGGACTAGCGGGGGGGCTGTACAATGAGCAGTTCTTC
cdr3_aa: CAISAGLAGGLYNEQFF

cdr3_length: 13
j_call: TRBJ2-1
v_call: TRBV20-1
clone_size: NA
d_call: NA
cdr3_nt: TGCAGTGCTGAGGACAGCTCGAAAGAGACCCAGTTCTTC
cdr3_aa: CSAEDSSKETQFF

cdr3_length: 17
j_call: TRBJ2-7
v_call: TRBV11-2
clone_size: NA
d_call: TRBD1
cdr3_nt: TGTGCCAGCAGCTTAGATTGGGGACAGACCATCTCCTACGAGCAGTACTTC
cdr3_aa: CASSLDWGQTISYEQYF

cdr3_length: 15
j_call: TRBJ1-3
v_call: TRBV3-1
clone_size: once
d_call: NA
cdr3_nt: TGTGCCAGCAGCCAAGGCACGGGAGGCGGAAACACCATATATTTT
cdr3_aa: CASSQGTGGGNTIYF

cdr3_length: 18
j_call: TRBJ2-5
v_call: TRBV7-8
clone_size: NA
d_call: TRBD2
cdr3_nt: TGTGCCAGCAGCTTCCCTGTGGATTCCGGACTAGCGGATGAGACCCAGTACTTC
cdr3_aa: CASSFPVDSGLADETQYF

cdr3_length: 16
j_call: TRBJ2-3
v_call: TRBV20-1
clone_size: NA
d_call: TRBD2
cdr3_nt: TGCAGTGCTAGAAATCCTAGCGGGGGGGCCACAGATACGCAGTATTTT
cdr3_aa: CSARNPSGGATDTQYF

cdr3_length: 13
j_call: TRBJ2-7
v_call: TRBV3-1
clone_size: few
d_call: NA
cdr3_nt: TGTGCCAGCAGCCAAGGGGATACCTACGAGCAGTACTTC
cdr3_aa: CASSQGDTYEQYF

cdr3_length: 13
j_call: TRBJ1-5
v_call: TRBV7-9
clone_size: many
d_call: NA
cdr3_nt: TGTGCCAGCAGTTTATCAGGGAATCAGCCCCAGCATTTT
cdr3_aa: CASSLSGNQPQHF